This is a list of T cell receptor beta chains from one sample in a study of blood T cell repertoires in COVID-19. The assay was immunoSEQ multiplex PCR, and TCRdb's table has in-frame clones only and misses some. This table has 120,000 to 150,000 clones, 88% appearing once. Source material: peripheral blood. These receptors all come from a human donor in a cohort sampled during active COVID-19. The CDR3 runs from the conserved cysteine through the conserved F or W. The D gene is left open where the match is weak. Clone size, where shown, is once, few, many, or a class for clones that have expanded.

DNA | CDR3 | V | size | J | D
TGTGCCAGCAGCTTAACCCCCCCCGGGGGGGTAGCAGATACGCAGTATTTT | CASSLTPPGGVADTQYF | TRBV7-2 | once | TRBJ2-3 | TRBD2
TGCGCCAGCAGCTTGGGATCGAGCACTGAAGCTTTCTTT | CASSLGSSTEAFF | TRBV5-1 | . | TRBJ1-1 | .
TGCGCCAGCAGCTTGATGCAACTCGGACCCCCGGGACAGGGAGAAGCTTTCTTT | CASSLMQLGPPGQGEAFF | TRBV5-1 | . | TRBJ1-1 | TRBD1
TGTGCCAGCAGCCCGGGACAGCACCCCTACGAGCAGTACTTC | CASSPGQHPYEQYF | TRBV3-1/TRBV3-2 | . | TRBJ2-7 | TRBD1
TGTGCCAGCAGTTATGACAGGGTGCGGGCACCCCTCCACTTT | CASSYDRVRAPLHF | TRBV6-5 | . | TRBJ1-6 | TRBD1
TGTGCCAGCAGCGCCTACAGGGGCGAGCAGTACTTC | CASSAYRGEQYF | TRBV5-6 | . | TRBJ2-7 | TRBD1
TGCGCCAGCAGCTCGACAGGGGATATTCGCTACGAGCAGTACTTC | CASSSTGDIRYEQYF | TRBV5-1 | once | TRBJ2-7 | TRBD1
TGCGCCAGCAGCCCGAGACTAGCGGGAGAATCAGATACGCAGTATTTT | CASSPRLAGESDTQYF | TRBV4-1 | . | TRBJ2-3 | TRBD2
TGTGCCAGCAGTTACAGAGAGCGGGAGGGTGTTGACGAGCAGTACTTC | CASSYREREGVDEQYF | TRBV6-6 | . | TRBJ2-7 | TRBD2
TGTGCCAGCAGCTTTCGGGCAGGGGCAGGGGGAGGCACTGAAGCTTTCTTT | CASSFRAGAGGGTEAFF | TRBV5-4 | . | TRBJ1-1 | TRBD1
TGCGCCAGCAGCTTGTCCGACAGGGAGAGAGATGAAGCTTTCTTT | CASSLSDRERDEAFF | TRBV5-1 | few | TRBJ1-1 | TRBD1
TGTGCCAGCAGACTAGGGGCCGGGACAGGGGGCCACGAGCAGTACTTC | CASRLGAGTGGHEQYF | TRBV27 | . | TRBJ2-7 | TRBD1
TGTGCCAGTAGTCGGACTAGTAAGGACGAGCAGTACTTC | CASSRTSKDEQYF | TRBV19 | . | TRBJ2-7 | TRBD2
TGTGCCAGCAGTTCCCCGGGACTAGCGGGACATAGATACAATGAGCAGTTCTTC | CASSSPGLAGHRYNEQFF | TRBV28 | . | TRBJ2-1 | TRBD2
TGTGCCAGTAATACCGGGACAGGGCAACGCGAGCAGTACTTC | CASNTGTGQREQYF | TRBV19 | . | TRBJ2-7 | TRBD1
TGTGCCACCCTACCCGGGACTAGCGGGAGATTAAAGGTTGAGCAGTTCTTC | CATLPGTSGRLKVEQFF | TRBV10-3 | once | TRBJ2-1 | TRBD2
TGTGCCAGTAGCGGGGGGCAAGTCTTCAATCAGCCCCAGCATTTT | CASSGGQVFNQPQHF | TRBV19 | once | TRBJ1-5 | .
TGTGCCAGCAGTTTATCAGACCGGGTGACAGGGGGAGGGAACATTCAGTACTTC | CASSLSDRVTGGGNIQYF | TRBV28 | . | TRBJ2-4 | TRBD1
TGTGCCAGCAGCTTGCCGGGGGGAGTGATGACAGATACGCAGTATTTT | CASSLPGGVMTDTQYF | TRBV5-4 | . | TRBJ2-3 | TRBD2
TGTGCCAGCAGCGGGCGGTTCAGACAGGGGAGCAATGAGCAGTTCTTC | CASSGRFRQGSNEQFF | TRBV7-9 | . | TRBJ2-1 | TRBD1
TGTGCCAGCAGCTTAGGGGGCCAAGCGAATTCACCCCTCCACTTT | CASSLGGQANSPLHF | TRBV7-8 | . | TRBJ1-6 | .
TGTGCCAGCAGCCAAGAAAGGGGGACTAGCATCCCAGATACGCAGTATTTT | CASSQERGTSIPDTQYF | TRBV3-1/TRBV3-2 | . | TRBJ2-3 | TRBD2
TGTGCCAGCAGCCAAGATCAAGGGGGAGTACCCCACGAGCAGTACTTC | CASSQDQGGVPHEQYF | TRBV4-2 | . | TRBJ2-7 | .
TGCGCCAGCAGCCAAGAGGGATGGGAGAATTCACCCCTCCACTTT | CASSQEGWENSPLHF | TRBV4-3 | . | TRBJ1-6 | .
TGTGCCAGCAGTGACTCATCGAGCTCTGGGGCCAACGTCCTGACTTTC | CASSDSSSSGANVLTF | TRBV6-4 | many | TRBJ2-6 | .
TGTGCCAGCAGCGTAGCCTCTTTAGTTCTTGTCACTGAAGCTTTCTTT | CASSVASLVLVTEAFF | TRBV9 | few | TRBJ1-1 | .
TGTGCCAGCAGCCAAGATCAGGATACGCAGTATTTT | CASSQDQDTQYF | TRBV3-1/TRBV3-2 | . | TRBJ2-3 | .
TGCAGTGCTAGTAGCGCTACTACGGGATTTCTCCCGGATGAGCAGTTCTTC | CSASSATTGFLPDEQFF | TRBV20-1 | . | TRBJ2-1 | .
TGTGCCAGCAGCCCCCGGTCGGGCACCGGGGAGCTGTTTTTT | CASSPRSGTGELFF | TRBV11-3 | . | TRBJ2-2 | .
TGTGCCTTCCGGGACGGGGGAACAAGCTCCTACGAGCAGTACTTC | CAFRDGGTSSYEQYF | TRBV30 | . | TRBJ2-7 | .
TGTACCATCAGGGGGACAGGGACTAACTATGGCTACACCTTC | CTIRGTGTNYGYTF | TRBV10-3 | once | TRBJ1-2 | TRBD1
TGTGCCAGCTTGCAGGATTATAATTCACCCCTCCACTTT | CASLQDYNSPLHF | TRBV28 | . | TRBJ1-6 | .
TGTGCCAGCAGCTTAGTTTACTCGGGGTCGGAAAACATTCAGTACTTC | CASSLVYSGSENIQYF | TRBV7-8 | . | TRBJ2-4 | .
TGTGCCAGCTCACAAACTGGGACTAGCGGGTCTCTGGTGCAGTACTTC | CASSQTGTSGSLVQYF | TRBV18 | . | TRBJ2-7 | TRBD2
TGTGCCTGGGCTAGCGGGAGTCTGGAGACCCAGTACTTC | CAWASGSLETQYF | TRBV30 | . | TRBJ2-5 | TRBD2
TGTGCCAGCAGCCAACTTGAGGGCTACGAGCAGTACTTC | CASSQLEGYEQYF | TRBV3-1/TRBV3-2 | . | TRBJ2-7 | .